These 7 T cell receptor beta chains came from one sample sequenced in a study of blood T cells in healthy people across ages. Using a J-beta primer mix together with a sample-barcoded 5' primer, a second PCR was run for roughly 6 to 12 cycles. Each CDR3 protein is one row after TCRdb ran MiXCR on the 5' RACE reads. This table has 600,000 to 850,000 distinct CDR3 sequences, about 25% appearing once. These data were also reused for a study on T cells of mothers and their children.

Sequences were obtained from blood. These receptors were collected from a boy aged 5 to 17 in good health.

This clonotype was counted only a few times. The rearrangement links TRBV4-2 to TRBJ2-6, with D uncertain. This CDR3 is 17 amino acids long. The V and J ends lost 1 base and 3 bases respectively, with 13 bases between them. Germline lookup yields CDR1 LGHNA and CDR2 YNFKEQ. CDR3 DNA sequence: TGTGCCAGCAGCCAAGGGGGTAGTACGAGTGGGGCCAACGTCCTGACTTTC. It yields the protein CASSQGGSTSGANVLTF.

This clonotype has only a few counts. The CDR3 protein is CASSLVGGRNTEAFF. The CDR3 coding sequence is TGTGCCAGCAGCTTAGTTGGAGGGCGGAACACTGAAGCTTTCTTT. V is TRBV11-2 and J is TRBJ1-1; D ambiguous. Trimming left V 1 base short and J 1 base short, with 10 bases between. The CDR3 is made up of 15 amino acids. Per the germline V gene, CDR1 is SGHAT and CDR2 is FQNNGV.

V is TRBV20-1 and J is TRBJ2-5; 9 positions agree with TRBD2. Trimming removed 4 bases from V and 4 bases from J; junction bases left unmatched: 16. The CDR3 extends over 17 amino acids. CDR1 is DFQATT, CDR2 SNEGSKA, per germline (reference sequence). CDR3 residues: CSATPTGRRGGGETQYF. CDR3 DNA: TGCAGTGCTACACCCACGGGGCGGCGGGGGGGCGGAGAGACCCAGTACTTC.

In DNA form, the CDR3 reads TGTGCCAGCAGTGGACCCTTCGGACGGGGAGGGTATGCAGATACGCAGTATTTT. The encoded protein is CASSGPFGRGGYADTQYF. The chain joins TRBV2 to TRBJ2-3; 7 bases are shared with TRBD2. V dropped 4 bases and J dropped 4; count of bases not matched to a gene: 17. CDR3 length equals 18 residues. Germline CDR1 SNHLY, CDR2 FYNNEI.

The CDR3: CSVVGQGYEQYF. The CDR3 coding sequence is TGCAGCGTTGTTGGGCAGGGCTACGAGCAGTACTTC. This sequence joins TRBV29-1 and TRBJ2-7; possibly TRBD1 for D (5 bases). The germline CDR1 and CDR2 sequences are SQVTM and ANQGSEA. V was pared by 4 bases and J by 3 bases, with 10 bases between. The CDR3 extends over 12 amino acids.

The gene calls are TRBV7-9 and TRBJ2-1, with D uncertain. Germline assignment: CDR1 SEHNR and CDR2 FQNEAQ (reference sequence). This CDR3 comprises 13 residues. The V gene lost 5 bases and the J gene lost 8 bases, with 13 bases spanning the gap. CDR3 sequence reads: CASSTGEFHEQFF. As DNA, the CDR3 is TGTGCCAGCAGCACTGGAGAGTTCCATGAGCAGTTCTTC.

This clonotype has a handful of counts. V gene TRBV5-1 combines with J gene TRBJ2-1; D is perhaps TRBD1 (5 bases). Germline CDR1 is SGHRS and CDR2 is YFSETQ. The CDR3 covers 14 residues. The V end lost 0 bases, the J end lost 7 bases, and 11 bases lay between the germline ends. The CDR3 DNA reads TGCGCCAGCAGCTTGGGACAGAATAGTAATGAGCAGTTCTTC. Its translation: CASSLGQNSNEQFF.